This note documents a single T cell receptor beta chain sequence. Its antigen is as yet unknown. J gave up 8 bases and V 2 bases, and 7 bases lay outside the gene matches. Germline CDR1 MNHEY, CDR2 SMNVEV (reference sequence). The CDR3 covers 14 residues. This sample was taken from a study of T cell responses to AZD1222 COVID-19 vaccine. Notes on the study in general: Spike-wide coverage was observed for vaccine-associated CD4 TCRs, with dominant responses at 160-218 and 743-854. Rises in breadth and depth of Spike-specific TCRs came after two AZD1222 doses. Seropositivity was recorded at baseline in only a handful of AZD1222 recipients.

TCRdb's table, derived via immunoSEQ multiplex PCR, lists solely in-frame clones and lacks some. The data hold approximately 68,000 clones, with approximately 90% observed a single time. The sequencing here drew on peripheral blood, taken 28 days after the second dose of the MenACWY control vaccine. The chain recombines TRBV27 with TRBJ1-2; 8 bases agree with TRBD1. The origin of this receptor is an adult who received the MenACWY meningococcal vaccine as a control. The CDR3 DNA reads TGTGCCAGCAGTTTAGGGCAGGGGGCGCGGGGCTACACCTTC. Amino acid sequence: CASSLGQGARGYTF.